This is a list of T cell receptor beta chains from one sample in a study of T cell responses to AZD1222 COVID-19 vaccine. Method: immunoSEQ multiplex PCR; TCRdb's copy keeps in-frame clones and lacks some. The sample records approximately 170,000 clones, just over 85% being singletons. The sample consisted of peripheral blood, taken 28 days after the second AZD1222 dose. The receptors were sampled from an adult who received the AZD1222 COVID-19 vaccine. CDR3s include the opening cysteine and the closing phenylalanine or tryptophan. The D gene is left open where the match is weak. Only some rows state a clone size, as once, few, many or a class for expanded clones.

abundance	d_gene	j_gene	v_gene	CDR3nt	CDR3aa
.	.	TRBJ1-2	TRBV19	TGTGCCAGTAGTTCGAATTCAGGGGCCTATGGCTACACCTTC	CASSSNSGAYGYTF
.	.	TRBJ1-6	TRBV5-1	TGCGCCAGCCGGCCGGGTGGGGGCAACTCCTATAATTCACCCCTCCACTTT	CASRPGGGNSYNSPLHF
.	.	TRBJ2-5	TRBV3-1/TRBV3-2	TGTGCCAGCAGCCAAGACGGGGTAGCACGAACCCAGTACTTC	CASSQDGVARTQYF
.	.	TRBJ1-4	TRBV10-3	TGTGCCATCAGTGAAGATCTCAGTTCTAATGAAAAACTGTTTTTT	CAISEDLSSNEKLFF
.	TRBD2	TRBJ2-1	TRBV9	TGTGCCAGCAGCGTAGGTAGCGGGGTATACAATGAGCAGTTCTTC	CASSVGSGVYNEQFF
.	.	TRBJ2-7	TRBV7-2	TGTGCCAGCAGTTCCGGGACGGTTATCTACGAGCAGTACTTC	CASSSGTVIYEQYF
.	.	TRBJ1-5	TRBV10-1	TGCGCCAGCAGTGAGTTGTTCGGGAACTTGGACAATCAGCCCCAGCATTTT	CASSELFGNLDNQPQHF
.	.	TRBJ2-3	TRBV4-3	TGCGCCAGCAGCCAAGGCCTGAACACAGATACGCAGTATTTT	CASSQGLNTDTQYF
.	.	TRBJ2-1	TRBV6-4	TGTGCCAGCAGTGATCCGGGACGGAAGGTCCGGGGCTCCTACAATGAGCAGTTCTTC	CASSDPGRKVRGSYNEQFF
.	.	TRBJ1-2	TRBV19	TGTGCCAGCACGGACTGGAACTATGGCTACACCTTC	CASTDWNYGYTF
.	TRBD2	TRBJ2-7	TRBV27	TGTGCCAGCAGTCTCGGCGATTTTGGTGCGGGAGGGCGCTACGAGCAGTACTTC	CASSLGDFGAGGRYEQYF
.	.	TRBJ1-4	TRBV7-3	TGTGCCAGCTCTCAGGGAAACGGAGAAAAACTGTTTTTT	CASSQGNGEKLFF
.	TRBD1	TRBJ1-2	TRBV2	TGTGCCAGCACTCTCCTGGGACAGTCGTATGGCTACACCTTC	CASTLLGQSYGYTF
.	.	TRBJ2-1	TRBV7-8	TGTGCCAGCAGCCGAGACTACAATGAGCAGTTCTTC	CASSRDYNEQFF
once	.	TRBJ1-4	TRBV7-2	TGTGCCAGCAGCTTAGTAGGGCGATCTAATGAAAAACTGTTTTTT	CASSLVGRSNEKLFF
.	TRBD1	TRBJ1-5	TRBV6-1	TGTGCCAGCAGTGGCTCCGGACAGGGGGCTAGGCAGCCCCAGCATTTT	CASSGSGQGARQPQHF
.	.	TRBJ1-2	TRBV3-1/TRBV3-2	TGTGCCAGCAGCCAAGTAGAATCGAAATGGGAGGGCTACACCTTC	CASSQVESKWEGYTF
.	.	TRBJ2-2	TRBV9	TGTGCCAGCAGCGTAGCAGGAGGGGGCACCGGGGAGCTGTTTTTT	CASSVAGGGTGELFF
.	.	TRBJ2-2	TRBV6-5	TGTGCCAGCAGCCCCCTCCGGGGTGCCGGGGAGCTGTTTTTT	CASSPLRGAGELFF
.	TRBD2	TRBJ2-3	TRBV7-3	TGTGCCAGCAGCTTAACCCTAATTGGGCCGCGACTAGCGGGGGGCGGGAGCACAGATACGCAGTATTTT	CASSLTLIGPRLAGGGSTDTQYF
.	TRBD2	TRBJ2-1	TRBV5-5	TGTGCCAGCAGCCGTATGGGACTAGCGGGGGGAAGCTCCTACAATGAGCAGTTCTTC	CASSRMGLAGGSSYNEQFF
.	.	TRBJ1-5	TRBV6-5	TGTGCCAGCGCTTGGTCCGGGAGTAATCAGCCCCAGCATTTT	CASAWSGSNQPQHF
.	.	TRBJ2-1	TRBV7-3	TGTGCCAGCAGCCCTACAGCTGGGGGCTTAGACTCGCAGTTCTTC	CASSPTAGGLDSQFF
.	.	TRBJ1-5	TRBV5-8	TGTGCCAGCAGCTCCCGGGGGACGCCCTGGGGAAATCAGCCCCAGCATTTT	CASSSRGTPWGNQPQHF
.	TRBD1	TRBJ1-4	TRBV30	TGTGCCTGGGAGGACAGGGACGATGAAAAACTGTTTTTT	CAWEDRDDEKLFF
once	.	TRBJ1-2	TRBV28	TGTGCCAGCAGGATGTTTACAGGGATCTTAGGAGGCTACACCTTC	CASRMFTGILGGYTF
.	.	TRBJ2-3	TRBV30	TGTGCCTGGGGTAGGACCGATTTGGATACGCAGTATTTT	CAWGRTDLDTQYF
.	.	TRBJ1-3	TRBV19	TGTGCCAGTAGTATCTCGGGATCCCGCTCTGGAAACACCATATATTTT	CASSISGSRSGNTIYF
.	TRBD1	TRBJ2-7	TRBV7-9	TGTGCCAGCAGCCACCGGGACAGGGGAGTCGAGCAGTACTTC	CASSHRDRGVEQYF
.	.	TRBJ1-2	TRBV11-1	TGTGCCAGCAGCTTAAATGGAGACTATGGCTACACCTTC	CASSLNGDYGYTF
.	.	TRBJ2-3	TRBV5-4	TGTGCCAGCAGCTTGGCAGTCCCAGATACGCAGTATTTT	CASSLAVPDTQYF
.	.	TRBJ2-1	TRBV5-6	TGTGCCAGCCGTCGTCGGGGTGAGCAGTTCTTC	CASRRRGEQFF
.	.	TRBJ1-6	TRBV3-1/TRBV3-2	TGTGCCAGCAGCCAAGATAGGAAGGGGTCCCGGGGGTATTCACCCCTCCACTTT	CASSQDRKGSRGYSPLHF
.	.	TRBJ2-7	TRBV21-1	TGTGCCAGCAGCAAGGGTGGGACGGCAGTCTACGAGCAGTACTTC	CASSKGGTAVYEQYF
.	.	TRBJ2-3	TRBV5-1	TGCGCCAGCAGCCGGGACGACACAGATACGCAGTATTTT	CASSRDDTDTQYF
.	TRBD1	TRBJ2-5	TRBV5-1	TGCGCCAGCAGCTCGGACAGGGGTCAAGAGACCCAGTACTTC	CASSSDRGQETQYF
.	.	TRBJ2-1	TRBV6-2/TRBV6-3	TGTGCCAGCAGTCGGACCTCCCGCTCCTACAATGAGCAGTTCTTC	CASSRTSRSYNEQFF
.	.	TRBJ1-3	TRBV7-7	TGTGCCAGCAGCTGGACAGCCCGGCCTGGAAACACCATATATTTT	CASSWTARPGNTIYF
.	.	TRBJ1-2	TRBV6-5	TGTGCCAGCACCGGCAGGGTTGGTGGCTACACCTTC	CASTGRVGGYTF
.	TRBD2	TRBJ2-5	TRBV5-1	TGCGCCAGCAGCTCGCGGACTAGCGGGGGCCTTCAAGAGACCCAGTACTTC	CASSSRTSGGLQETQYF